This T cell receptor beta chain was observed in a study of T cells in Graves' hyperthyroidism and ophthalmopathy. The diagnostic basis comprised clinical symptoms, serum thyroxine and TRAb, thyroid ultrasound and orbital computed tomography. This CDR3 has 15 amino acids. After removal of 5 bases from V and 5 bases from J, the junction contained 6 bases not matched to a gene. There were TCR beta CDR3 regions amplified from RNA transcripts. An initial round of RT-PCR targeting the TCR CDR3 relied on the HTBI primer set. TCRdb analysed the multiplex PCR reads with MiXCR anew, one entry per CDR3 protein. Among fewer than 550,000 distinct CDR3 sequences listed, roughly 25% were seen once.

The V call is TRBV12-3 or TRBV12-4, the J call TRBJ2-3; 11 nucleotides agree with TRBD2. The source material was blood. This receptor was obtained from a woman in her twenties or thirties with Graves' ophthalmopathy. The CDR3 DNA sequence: TGTGCCAGCAGTACGTTAGCGGGAGGGAAAGATACGCAGTATTTT. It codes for CASSTLAGGKDTQYF.